The text below deals with one TCR beta chain. This record comes from a study of radiation and T cells in renal cell carcinoma. The repertoire was sequenced with immunoSEQ multiplex PCR; TCRdb's copy has only in-frame clones and lacks some. The sample holds 150,000 or so clones; about 88% are singletons and the top ten take 4.1%. Sample time point: baseline pretreatment blood. Specified treatment: 15 Gy SBRT to primary tumor, nephrectomy 4 weeks later. The ends were cut back, 2 bases at V and 5 bases at J, with 15 bases in the middle. CDR1 and CDR2 from the germline V gene are SGHTA and FQGNSA. The CDR3 contains 16 residues.

The sequence derives from a woman between 70 and 85 years old with renal cell carcinoma. The V gene is TRBV7-2, the J gene TRBJ1-4; D gene ambiguous. The sample in question was blood, obtained from a patient whose treatment included radiotherapy and nephrectomy. CDR3 DNA sequence: TGTGCCAGCAGCTTATTCAGCGGGCGGATAAATGAAAAACTGTTTTTT. Translation gives CASSLFSGRINEKLFF.